The next 20 T cell receptor beta chains were all read from a single sample in a study of cytomegalovirus exposure and HLA in healthy donors. Sequenced by immunoSEQ multiplex PCR; TCRdb stores in-frame clones only, minus some. The table shows about 330,000 clones, with 80% to 90% occurring only once. Sequencing input: PBMCs. The receptors here all came from a woman aged 18-29 years in good health and CMV-seronegative.

J is TRBJ2-7 and V is TRBV6-5; 8 bases map to TRBD1. CDR1 MNHEY and CDR2 SVGAGI come from the germline V gene. The V gene end was trimmed by 7 bases and the J gene end by 4 bases; junction bases not matched to a gene: 12. The CDR3 is 15 residues long. In DNA, the CDR3 is TGTGCCAGCACCGACTCGGGGACAGGTTTTTACGAGCAGTACTTC. This sequence encodes CASTDSGTGFYEQYF.

The chain carries TRBV29-1 and TRBJ2-7, with 11 bases lining up with TRBD1. With 7 bases clipped from V and 5 bases from J, the junction kept 7 bases outside the gene matches. The CDR3 totals 13 residues. Germline V lookup: CDR1 SQVTM, CDR2 ANQGSEA. The chain's CDR3 is CSATGQGADEQYF. The CDR3, as DNA: TGCAGCGCTACAGGACAGGGGGCCGACGAGCAGTACTTC.

This clone was found once. The V and J genes are TRBV29-1 and TRBJ2-7; 9 nucleotides agree with TRBD1. The ends lost 7 bases at V and 3 bases at J; junction bases unmatched: 4. The CDR3 covers 12 residues. In germline, CDR1 is SQVTM, CDR2 ANQGSEA. In nucleotides, the CDR3 is TGCAGCGCCGTGACAGGGGGCTACGAGCAGTACTTC. It translates to CSAVTGGYEQYF.

The chain carries TRBV28 and TRBJ1-2; 9 bases are a match to TRBD1. J lost 7 bases, V lost 6 bases, and 6 bases had no gene match. The V gene's germline CDR1 is MDHEN and CDR2 SYDVKM. The length of the CDR3 is 13 residues. The CDR3 spells CASSPTGGGGYTF. Here the CDR3 DNA reads TGTGCCAGCAGCCCGACAGGGGGAGGTGGCTACACCTTC.

With regard to this clone: Additional DNA sequences in this sample encode the identical CDR3. The chain employs TRBV27 and TRBJ1-1; possibly TRBD1 for D (5 bases). Per germline, CDR1 MNHEY and CDR2 SMNVEV (reference sequence). Trimming cost V 6 bases and J 5 bases, with 7 bases left between them. The CDR3 covers 11 residues. The CDR3 sequence is CASSGGTEAFF. The DNA for the CDR3 is TGTGCCAGCAGCGGGGGGACTGAAGCTTTCTTT.

This rearrangement joins TRBV25-1 to TRBJ1-1, with a tentative D call TRBD1 (6 bases). The CDR3 extends over 14 amino acids. Germline assignment: CDR1 MGHDK and CDR2 SYGVNS. V was pared by 6 bases and J by 8 bases, with 19 bases between. The CDR3 loop reads CASRGGAGMSEAFF. In DNA, the CDR3 is TGTGCCAGCAGGGGGGGGGCCGGTATGAGCGAAGCTTTCTTT. Full variable domain (rest looked up from reference TRBV25-1 and TRBJ1-1): EADIYQTPRYLVIGTGKKITLECSQTMGHDKMYWYQQDPGMELHLIHYSYGVNSTEKGDLSSESTVSRIRTEHFPLTLESARPSHTSQYLCASRGGAGMSEAFFGQGTRLTVV.

This clone was recorded once. The chain employs TRBV5-1 and TRBJ1-2; D possibly corresponds to TRBD1 (6 bases). Between the trimmed V and J ends, which lost 4 bases and 1 base, there was a span of 11 bases. There are 14 residues in the CDR3. Germline V lookup: CDR1 SGHRS, CDR2 YFSETQ. The CDR3, as DNA: TGCGCCAGCAGCCAGGGACACCGTAACTATGGCTACACCTTC. It translates to CASSQGHRNYGYTF.

The CDR3 protein is CASSVTSVVPYEQYF. The CDR3, as DNA: TGTGCCAGCAGCGTAACTAGCGTAGTCCCCTACGAGCAGTACTTC. The V call is TRBV7-2, the J call TRBJ2-7, with TRBD2 identical over 7 bases. Germline V gene data show CDR1 as SGHTA and CDR2 as FQGNSA. J was trimmed by 2 bases and V by 5 bases; bases with no gene match: 9. This CDR3 is built from 15 residues.

The chain recombines TRBV11-3 with TRBJ2-7; 7 bases are shared with TRBD1. CDR1 SGHNT and CDR2 YENEEA come from the germline V gene. The trim removed 3 bases at V and 0 bases at J, leaving 5 bases unmatched. The CDR3 is made up of 15 amino acids. The CDR3 loop reads CASSLRQGSSYEQYF. The CDR3 DNA is TGTGCCAGCAGCTTGCGACAGGGCAGCTCCTACGAGCAGTACTTC.

This clone was picked up many times. V is TRBV11-2 and J is TRBJ2-1, with 11 nucleotides matching TRBD2. Per germline, CDR1 SGHAT and CDR2 FQNNGV. The CDR3 has 15 residues. V lost 5 bases, J lost 15 bases, and 15 bases stayed unmatched. The chain's CDR3 is CASSPGTSGTAPAFF. As DNA, the CDR3 is TGTGCCAGCAGCCCCGGGACTAGCGGTACCGCCCCGGCGTTCTTC.

The CDR3 DNA sequence: TGCGCCAGCAGCGTAGGGGCTGGGAACACTGAAGCTTTCTTT. Its protein is CASSVGAGNTEAFF. This chain connects TRBV5-1 to TRBJ1-1, with D maybe TRBD1 (5 bases). This CDR3 spans 14 amino acids. Trimming left V 4 bases short and J 1 base short, with 11 bases between. Germline V gene sequence: CDR1 SGHRS, CDR2 YFSETQ.

The chain links TRBV5-1 to TRBJ2-1; D remains ambiguous. CDR3 length: 14 amino acids. Germline V gene data show CDR1 as SGHRS and CDR2 as YFSETQ. Trimming removed 4 bases from V and 0 bases from J, with 8 bases in between. The CDR3 region has the DNA TGCGCCAGCAGCGGCGGCGACTCCTACAATGAGCAGTTCTTC. The encoded protein is CASSGGDSYNEQFF.

The rearrangement joins TRBV6-5 to TRBJ2-2; 8 nucleotides agree with TRBD2. This CDR3 is built from 15 residues. The germline CDR1 and CDR2 sequences are MNHEY and SVGAGI. Losses at the gene ends were 7 bases for V and 0 bases for J; bases not matched to a gene: 4. The CDR3 here is CASTPGLANTGELFF. In nucleotides, the CDR3 is TGTGCCAGCACCCCGGGACTAGCGAACACCGGGGAGCTGTTTTTT.

On this clone itself: This sample includes further DNA sequences coding for the same CDR3. V is TRBV27 and J is TRBJ2-7, with 8 bases that match TRBD1. J was trimmed by 0 bases and V by 4 bases; bases with no gene match: 2. The CDR3 spans 14 residues. Per the germline V gene, CDR1 is MNHEY and CDR2 is SMNVEV (reference sequence). This CDR3 is CASSSGQGSYEQYF. The CDR3 bases are TGTGCCAGCAGTTCCGGACAGGGCTCCTACGAGCAGTACTTC.

This clone was seen more than once but under ten times. The genes are TRBV5-4 and TRBJ2-7, with 7 bases lining up with TRBD2. CDR1 is SGHNT and CDR2 is YYREEE in the germline V gene (reference sequence). Losses at the gene ends were 0 bases for V and 4 bases for J; bases not matched to a gene: 4. This CDR3 region has 14 residues. Here the CDR3 DNA reads TGTGCCAGCAGCTTGGACCGCGGGAGTTACGAGCAGTACTTC. This sequence encodes CASSLDRGSYEQYF.

As regards this clone: The junction does not match germline at one end; this may be a read error. The CDR3 reads CASSPGLYNEKLFF. The CDR3 DNA sequence: TGTGCTAGCAGCCCCGGACTGTATAATGAAAAACTGTTTTTT. This rearrangement joins TRBV7-7 to TRBJ1-4; D not certain. This CDR3 is 14 amino acids long. Germline V gene sequence: CDR1 SSHAT, CDR2 FNYEAQ (reference sequence).

The chain joins TRBV4-2 to TRBJ2-1; a possible D gene is TRBD1 (6 bases). The germline V gene encodes CDR1 LGHNA and CDR2 YNFKEQ. The ends were cut back, 1 base at V and 5 bases at J, with 12 bases in the middle. This CDR3 contains 15 residues. The CDR3 protein is CASSQGDRDNNEQFF. The CDR3 DNA reads as TGTGCCAGCAGCCAAGGGGATAGGGACAACAATGAGCAGTTCTTC.

The chain links TRBV27 to TRBJ2-6; D unclear. The V gene's germline CDR1 is MNHEY and CDR2 SMNVEV (reference sequence). This CDR3 is 13 amino acids long. V was shortened by 2 bases and J by 11 bases, with 10 bases between the two germline ends. The CDR3 region has the DNA TGTGCCAGCAGTTTACAGGTCCCCGACGTCCTGACTTTC. It yields the protein CASSLQVPDVLTF. Combining the CDR3 with reference TRBV27 and TRBJ2-6 gives the whole variable domain EAQVTQNPRYLITVTGKKLTVTCSQNMNHEYMSWYRQDPGLGLRQIYYSMNVEVTDKGDVPEGYKVSRKEKRNFPLILESPSPNQTSLYFCASSLQVPDVLTFGAGSRLTVL.

The CDR3 is CASSDPTGLRFYEQYF. CDR3 sequence (DNA): TGTGCCAGCAGTGACCCGACAGGCCTCCGGTTCTACGAGCAGTACTTC. The chain carries TRBV2 and TRBJ2-7, with D maybe TRBD1 (6 bases). The germline V gene encodes CDR1 SNHLY and CDR2 FYNNEI. V was shortened by 3 bases and J by 3 bases, with 18 bases between the two germline ends. This CDR3 has 16 residues.

The chain recombines TRBV15 with TRBJ1-3; D remains unclear. The CDR3 extends over 15 amino acids. V lost 0 bases and J lost 0, with 6 bases in between. Germline V gene lookup returns CDR1 LNHNV and CDR2 YYDKDF (reference sequence). For the CDR3, the DNA is TGTGCCACCAGCAGAGATCGGGTCTCTGGAAACACCATATATTTT. Translating gives CATSRDRVSGNTIYF.